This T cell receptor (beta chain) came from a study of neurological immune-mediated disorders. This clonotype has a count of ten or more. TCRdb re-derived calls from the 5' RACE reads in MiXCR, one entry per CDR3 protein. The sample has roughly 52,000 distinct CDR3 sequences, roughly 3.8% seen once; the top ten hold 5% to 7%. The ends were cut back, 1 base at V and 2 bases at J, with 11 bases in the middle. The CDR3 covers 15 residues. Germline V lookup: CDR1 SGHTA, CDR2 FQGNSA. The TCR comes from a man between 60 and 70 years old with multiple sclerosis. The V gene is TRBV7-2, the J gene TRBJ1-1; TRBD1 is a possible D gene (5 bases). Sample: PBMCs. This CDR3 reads CASSLGSGRNTEAFF. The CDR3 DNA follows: TGTGCCAGCAGCTTAGGGTCGGGGCGCAACACTGAAGCTTTCTTT.